The 26 T cell receptor beta chains presented below share a single source sample, sequenced in a study of blood T cell repertoires in COVID-19. Assay used: immunoSEQ multiplex PCR; TCRdb lists only in-frame clones, some missing. The profile shows a few hundred thousand clones, approximately 86% of them singletons. Sequencing used PBMCs or T cells enriched from blood (not recorded which). These receptors were collected from a woman aged 40 to 49 with acute COVID-19.

The chain couples TRBV5-6 to TRBJ1-1; D remains ambiguous. This CDR3 region has 14 residues. Trimming cost V 1 base and J 4 bases, with 11 bases left between them. Germline CDR1 and CDR2: SGHDT and YYEEEE. CDR3 sequence reads: CASSLRGLGTEAFF. The DNA of the CDR3 is TGTGCCAGCAGCTTGCGGGGTCTGGGCACTGAAGCTTTCTTT. The full variable domain, its missing parts supplied by reference TRBV5-6 and TRBJ1-1, is DAGVTQSPTHLIKTRGQQVTLRCSPKSGHDTVSWYQQALGQGPQFIFQYYEEEERQRGNFPDRFSGHQFPNYSSELNVNALLLGDSALYLCASSLRGLGTEAFFGQGTRLTVV.

J is TRBJ2-1 and V is TRBV27; TRBD2 matches at 9 bases. CDR1 and CDR2 (germline): MNHEY, SMNVEV (reference sequence). V lost 1 base to trimming and J lost 9 bases; unmatched junction nucleotides: 13. This CDR3 has 17 residues. This chain's CDR3 is CASSLWKGSGRLGEQFF. The CDR3 DNA reads TGTGCCAGCAGTTTATGGAAGGGTAGCGGGAGACTTGGTGAGCAGTTCTTC.

This clone was detected a few times. This chain uses TRBV4-3 with TRBJ1-2; 7 bases line up with TRBD1. CDR3 length: 14 amino acids. Looked up from germline, CDR1 is LGHNA and CDR2 is YSLEER. Trimming at V came to 1 base and at J to 6 bases, leaving 5 bases not matched to a gene. CDR3 coding DNA: TGCGCCAGCAGCCAAGTCGACAGGGAGGATGGCTACACCTTC. It codes for CASSQVDREDGYTF.

The chain combines TRBV14 with TRBJ2-7; a weak D match, TRBD2 (5 bases). V was clipped by 4 bases and J by 10 bases, with 17 bases between them. The CDR3 has 13 amino acids. Germline V gene lookup returns CDR1 SGHDN and CDR2 FVKESK. CDR3 region: CASSPGGLAAQYF. The CDR3 DNA sequence: TGTGCCAGCAGCCCGGGCGGCCTAGCAGCTCAGTACTTC. Variable domain in full (rest from reference TRBV14 and TRBJ2-7): EAGVTQFPSHSVIEKGQTVTLRCDPISGHDNLYWYRRVMGKEIKFLLHFVKESKQDESGMPNNRFLAERTGGTYSTLKVQPAELEDSGVYFCASSPGGLAAQYFGPGTRLTVT.

This clone was recorded once. This sequence joins TRBV9 and TRBJ1-3; maybe TRBD1 (5 bases). This CDR3 is built from 15 residues. Germline V gene lookup returns CDR1 SGDLS and CDR2 YYNGEE. Trimming shortened V by 2 bases and J by 2 bases, and 11 bases separated the two germline ends. The CDR3: CASSVLRVPGNTIYF. In DNA form, the CDR3 reads TGTGCCAGCAGCGTTCTCAGGGTCCCTGGAAACACCATATATTTT.

The chain carries TRBV19 and TRBJ2-1; TRBD2 matches at 8 bases. The CDR3 contains 15 residues. V lost 5 bases, J lost 3 bases, and 6 bases stayed unmatched. Germline-derived CDR1 and CDR2 are LNHDA and SQIVND (reference sequence). As DNA, the CDR3 is TGTGCCAGTAGTCCTGGACTAGCTGACTACAATGAGCAGTTCTTC. It encodes CASSPGLADYNEQFF.

Ten or more counts support this clone. The V and J genes are TRBV3-1 (or the pseudogene TRBV3-2) and TRBJ1-2; D remains ambiguous. In germline, CDR1 is LGHDT, CDR2 YNNKEL (reference sequence). CDR3 size: 15 residues. V lost 4 bases, J lost 8 bases, and 20 bases lay in between. CDR3 sequence (DNA): TGTGCCAGCAGCCTACATACATCGGCGAGCGGGGGCTACACCTTC. Protein: CASSLHTSASGGYTF.

CDR3 protein: CASSPTMDYGYTF. The CDR3, as DNA: TGTGCCAGCAGCCCAACAATGGACTATGGCTACACCTTC. The chain employs TRBV28 and TRBJ1-2, with D uncertain. Germline CDR1 is MDHEN and CDR2 is SYDVKM. The CDR3 loop spans 13 amino acids. The germline V and J ends were trimmed by 6 bases and 3 bases, with 11 bases remaining between them.

The chain combines TRBV12-5 with TRBJ2-7; the D gene is possibly TRBD1 (7 bases). Germline V gene lookup returns CDR1 LGHNT and CDR2 FRNRAP. The CDR3 spans 13 residues. V was clipped by 1 base and J by 6 bases, with 10 bases between them. Here the CDR3 reads CASGLGQGGEQYF. The CDR3 DNA reads TGTGCTAGTGGTTTGGGCCAGGGGGGCGAGCAGTACTTC.

The chain couples TRBV19 to TRBJ1-2; a possible D gene is TRBD1 (5 bases). The CDR3 is 16 residues long. Looked up from germline, CDR1 is LNHDA and CDR2 is SQIVND (reference sequence). Deletions cut 1 base from V and 8 bases from J, with 20 bases between. The CDR3 nucleotides read TGTGCCAGTAGTATAGGTGGTGCAGGGTCCTTGGTCGGCTACACCTTC. Translating it yields CASSIGGAGSLVGYTF.

The chain couples TRBV4-3 to TRBJ1-6; 7 bases match TRBD1. V lost 1 base to trimming and J lost 7 bases; unmatched junction nucleotides: 7. The CDR3 extends over 16 amino acids. Germline-derived CDR1 and CDR2 are LGHNA and YSLEER. The CDR3 is CASSQGIDRDNSPLHF. The CDR3 bases are TGCGCCAGCAGCCAAGGGATCGACAGGGACAATTCACCCCTCCACTTT.

This chain connects TRBV10-3 to TRBJ1-2, with 9 bases aligning to TRBD1. Losses at the gene ends were 9 bases for V and 0 bases for J; bases not matched to a gene: 5. This CDR3 has 14 amino acids. Germline V gene sequence: CDR1 ENHRY, CDR2 SYGVKD. In nucleotides, the CDR3 is TGTGCCATTTCTGGACAGGGGACTAACTATGGCTACACCTTC. This codes for CAISGQGTNYGYTF.

This clone was seen once. This chain connects TRBV28 to TRBJ1-2, with TRBD1 matching 7 bases. The CDR3 runs 19 residues. Germline V CDR1 and CDR2: MDHEN, SYDVKM. J gave up 4 bases and V 3 bases, and 20 bases lay outside the gene matches. CDR3 loop: CASSLPPWKTGLSSYGYTF. The CDR3 DNA follows: TGTGCCAGCAGTTTGCCACCGTGGAAGACAGGGTTGAGTTCCTATGGCTACACCTTC.

The chain couples TRBV4-2 to TRBJ2-2, with D possibly TRBD1 on 6 matching bases. Trimming removed 3 bases from V and 0 bases from J, with 11 bases in between. Germline V gives CDR1 LGHNA, CDR2 YNFKEQ. The CDR3 sequence is 16 residues long. CDR3 region: CASSQEDRTNTGELFF. CDR3 DNA sequence: TGTGCCAGCAGCCAGGAGGACAGAACGAACACCGGGGAGCTGTTTTTT.

This clone was picked up one time. V usage is TRBV7-9 and J usage is TRBJ2-5, with TRBD2 identical over 8 bases. Trimming took 2 bases from V and 4 from J; bases not matched to a gene: 12. Germline V gene data show CDR1 as SEHNR and CDR2 as FQNEAQ (reference sequence). CDR3 length: 17 residues. This chain's CDR3 is CASSLLAPAGGVETQYF. The CDR3 DNA reads as TGTGCCAGCAGCTTATTGGCCCCCGCGGGGGGCGTAGAGACCCAGTACTTC.

The V and J genes are TRBV5-5 and TRBJ2-5; D possibly corresponds to TRBD2 (6 bases). The CDR3 extends over 16 amino acids. V was cut by 1 base and J by 3 bases, with 16 bases left in between. CDR1 and CDR2 (germline): SGHKS, YYEKEE (reference sequence). DNA of the CDR3: TGTGCCAGCAGCTTGTTGCCGGGAGAAGGGGAAGAGACCCAGTACTTC. Amino acid sequence: CASSLLPGEGEETQYF. Variable domain in full (rest from reference TRBV5-5 and TRBJ2-5): DAGVTQSPTHLIKTRGQQVTLRCSPISGHKSVSWYQQVLGQGPQFIFQYYEKEERGRGNFPDRFSARQFPNYSSELNVNALLLGDSALYLCASSLLPGEGEETQYFGPGTRLLVL.

The V call is TRBV3-1 (or the pseudogene TRBV3-2), the J call TRBJ2-1; unclear D gene. The V and J ends lost 2 bases and 7 bases respectively, with 18 bases between them. The CDR3 is made up of 16 amino acids. Germline V gives CDR1 LGHDT, CDR2 YNNKEL (reference sequence). CDR3 amino acids: CASSQSIGPLYNEQFF. CDR3 in DNA: TGTGCCAGCAGCCAATCAATCGGTCCCTTATATAATGAGCAGTTCTTC.

The chain carries TRBV6-5 and TRBJ2-1; TRBD1 agrees at 7 bases. Germline V gives CDR1 MNHEY, CDR2 SVGAGI. The J segment lost 10 bases and the V segment lost 6 bases, leaving 15 bases of the junction unmatched. The CDR3 covers 15 residues. CDR3 sequence: CASSSPGTVLREQFF. CDR3 in DNA: TGTGCCAGCAGCTCCCCCGGGACAGTCCTGCGGGAGCAGTTCTTC.

This clone appeared a single time. The rearrangement uses TRBV5-4 and TRBJ2-7, with 8 bases aligning to TRBD1. The germline CDR1 and CDR2 sequences are SGHNT and YYREEE (reference sequence). The CDR3 consists of 14 residues. V dropped 4 bases and J dropped 3; count of bases not matched to a gene: 6. The CDR3 DNA reads TGTGCCAGCAGCCGGCCGGGACAGGTCTACGAGCAGTACTTC. It encodes CASSRPGQVYEQYF.

The chain combines TRBV13 with TRBJ2-3; 8 positions agree with TRBD1. With V trimmed by 3 bases and J by 2 bases, 10 bases remained unmatched. CDR3 length equals 17 residues. Looked up from germline, CDR1 is PRHDT and CDR2 is FYEKMQ (reference sequence). The CDR3 bases are TGTGCCAGCAGCTTCGGATACAGGGGGACCAACACAGATACGCAGTATTTT. It specifies CASSFGYRGTNTDTQYF.

V usage is TRBV7-2 and J usage is TRBJ2-5, with D possibly being TRBD2 (5 bases). The CDR3 extends over 18 amino acids. CDR1 SGHTA and CDR2 FQGNSA come from the germline V gene. Trimming removed 1 base from V and 1 base from J, with 19 bases in between. The CDR3 DNA sequence: TGTGCCAGCAGCTTAGTATTCTTGAGCGGTAACGCCCAAGAGACCCAGTACTTC. Translated: CASSLVFLSGNAQETQYF.

This chain links TRBV6-2 or TRBV6-3 with TRBJ2-5; D is unresolved. V was shortened by 0 bases and J by 0 bases, with 11 bases between the two germline ends. Germline assignment: CDR1 MNHEY and CDR2 SVGEGT. The CDR3 loop spans 16 amino acids. CDR3 protein: CASSYSRAKYQETQYF. The CDR3 bases are TGTGCCAGCAGTTACTCGAGAGCGAAGTACCAAGAGACCCAGTACTTC.

The gene calls are TRBV28 and TRBJ1-3; 7 bases line up with TRBD1. Trimming removed 7 bases from V and 0 bases from J; junction bases left unmatched: 24. The germline gives CDR1 MDHEN, CDR2 SYDVKM. CDR3 length: 21 amino acids. The CDR3 here is CASTRQGYRFGGPPSGNTIYF. In DNA form, the CDR3 reads TGTGCCAGCACCCGACAGGGTTATCGATTCGGAGGTCCTCCCTCTGGAAACACCATATATTTT.

In its sample, this clone was seen a few times. The gene calls are TRBV10-3 and TRBJ1-2; TRBD1 is a possible D gene (5 bases). Between the trimmed V and J ends, which lost 2 bases and 7 bases, there was a span of 11 bases. The CDR3 covers 13 residues. Germline CDR1 and CDR2: ENHRY and SYGVKD. The CDR3 DNA reads TGTGCCATCAGTGAGGGGGAGGGGTTTGGCTACACCTTC. Translation gives CAISEGEGFGYTF.

Written as DNA, the CDR3 is TGTGCCAGCAGCCAAGGAGGTCAGGGTTCCTATAATTCACCCCTCCACTTT. It codes for CASSQGGQGSYNSPLHF. The rearrangement uses TRBV3-1 (or the pseudogene TRBV3-2) and TRBJ1-6; maybe TRBD1 (5 bases). Trimming pared 1 base from V and 1 base from J, leaving 11 bases between. The CDR3 is 17 amino acids. Germline assignment: CDR1 LGHDT and CDR2 YNNKEL (reference sequence).

This chain uses TRBV18 with TRBJ2-2; 12 bases map to TRBD2. Germline V CDR1 and CDR2: KGHSH, LQKENI. V shed 3 bases and J 6 bases; nucleotides not matched to a gene: 2. The CDR3 runs 15 residues. The CDR3 sequence: CASSPTSGRPGELFF. In DNA form, the CDR3 reads TGTGCCAGCTCACCGACTAGCGGGAGACCCGGGGAGCTGTTTTTT.